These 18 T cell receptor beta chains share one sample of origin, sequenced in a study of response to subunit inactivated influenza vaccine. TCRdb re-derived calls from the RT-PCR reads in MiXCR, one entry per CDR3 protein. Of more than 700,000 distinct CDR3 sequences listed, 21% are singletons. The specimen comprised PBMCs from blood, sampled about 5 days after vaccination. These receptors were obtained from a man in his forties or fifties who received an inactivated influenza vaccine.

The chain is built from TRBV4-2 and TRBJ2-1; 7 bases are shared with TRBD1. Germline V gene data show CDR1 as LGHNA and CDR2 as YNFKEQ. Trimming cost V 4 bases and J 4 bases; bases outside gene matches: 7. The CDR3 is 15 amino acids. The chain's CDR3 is CASSRTGPAYNEQFF. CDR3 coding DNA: TGTGCCAGCAGCCGGACAGGCCCGGCGTACAATGAGCAGTTCTTC.

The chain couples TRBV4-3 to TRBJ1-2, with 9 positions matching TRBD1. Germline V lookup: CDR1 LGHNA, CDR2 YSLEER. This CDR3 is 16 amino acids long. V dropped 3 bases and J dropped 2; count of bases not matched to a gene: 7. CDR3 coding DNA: TGCGCCAGCAGCCAGGGGACAGGGACATTCAACTATGGCTACACCTTC. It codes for CASSQGTGTFNYGYTF.

CDR3 residues: CASSLREGENEQFF. DNA for the CDR3: TGTGCCAGCAGCTTGAGGGAGGGGGAAAATGAGCAGTTCTTC. The chain joins TRBV7-2 to TRBJ2-1, with D possibly matching TRBD2 (7 bases). Trimming took 3 bases from V and 7 from J, leaving 13 bases between them. The CDR3 sequence is 14 residues long. Germline CDR1 SGHTA, CDR2 FQGNSA.

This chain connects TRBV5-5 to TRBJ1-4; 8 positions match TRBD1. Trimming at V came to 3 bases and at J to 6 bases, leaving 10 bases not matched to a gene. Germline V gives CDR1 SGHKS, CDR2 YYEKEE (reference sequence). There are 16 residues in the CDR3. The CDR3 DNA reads TGTGCCAGCAGCTGGGGGTGGTCAGGGGGCCATGAAAAACTGTTTTTT. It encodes CASSWGWSGGHEKLFF.

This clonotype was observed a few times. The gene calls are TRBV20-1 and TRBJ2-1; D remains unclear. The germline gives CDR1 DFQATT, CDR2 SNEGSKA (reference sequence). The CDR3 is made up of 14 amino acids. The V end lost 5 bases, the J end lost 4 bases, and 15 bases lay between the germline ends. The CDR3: CSAATPWGYNEQFF. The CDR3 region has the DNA TGCAGTGCTGCGACCCCATGGGGTTACAATGAGCAGTTCTTC.

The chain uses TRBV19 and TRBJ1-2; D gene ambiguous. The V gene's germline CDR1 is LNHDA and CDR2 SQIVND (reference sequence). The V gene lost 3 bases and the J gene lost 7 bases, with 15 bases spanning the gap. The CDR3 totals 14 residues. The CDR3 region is CASSMDEGRLGYTF. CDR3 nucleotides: TGTGCCAGTAGTATGGACGAGGGAAGACTTGGCTACACCTTC.

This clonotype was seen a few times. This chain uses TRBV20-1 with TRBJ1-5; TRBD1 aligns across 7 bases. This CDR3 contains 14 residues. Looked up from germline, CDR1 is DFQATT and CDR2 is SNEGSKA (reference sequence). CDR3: CSGSAGGSNQPQHF. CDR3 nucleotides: TGCAGCGGGAGCGCAGGGGGGAGCAATCAGCCCCAGCATTTT.

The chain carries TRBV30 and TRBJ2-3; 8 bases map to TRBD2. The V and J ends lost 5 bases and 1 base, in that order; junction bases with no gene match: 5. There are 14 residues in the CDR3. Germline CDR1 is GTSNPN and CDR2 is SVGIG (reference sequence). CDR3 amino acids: CAWALGRGTDTQYF. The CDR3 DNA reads TGTGCCTGGGCCCTCGGGAGGGGCACAGATACGCAGTATTTT. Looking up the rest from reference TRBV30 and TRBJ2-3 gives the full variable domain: SQTIHQWPATLVQPVGSPLSLECTVEGTSNPNLYWYRQAAGRGLQLLFYSVGIGQISSEVPQNLSASRPQDRQFILSSKKLLLSDSGFYLCAWALGRGTDTQYFGPGTRLTVL.

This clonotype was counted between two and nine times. Written as DNA, the CDR3 is TGTGCCAGCAGCCATGGTAGCGGGACCGGCCAAGAGACCCAGTACTTC. Translating gives CASSHGSGTGQETQYF. This rearrangement joins TRBV6-1 to TRBJ2-5; the match to TRBD2 covers 8 bases. This CDR3 comprises 16 residues. With 6 bases clipped from V and 1 base from J, the junction kept 10 bases outside the gene matches. The germline V gene has CDR1 MNHNS and CDR2 SASEGT.

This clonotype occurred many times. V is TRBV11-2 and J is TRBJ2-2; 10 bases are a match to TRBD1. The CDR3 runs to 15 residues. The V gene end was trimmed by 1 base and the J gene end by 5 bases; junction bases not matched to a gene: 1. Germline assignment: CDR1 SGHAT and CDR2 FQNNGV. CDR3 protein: CASSLGGQGTGELFF. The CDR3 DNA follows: TGTGCCAGCAGCTTAGGGGGACAGGGGACCGGGGAGCTGTTTTTT.

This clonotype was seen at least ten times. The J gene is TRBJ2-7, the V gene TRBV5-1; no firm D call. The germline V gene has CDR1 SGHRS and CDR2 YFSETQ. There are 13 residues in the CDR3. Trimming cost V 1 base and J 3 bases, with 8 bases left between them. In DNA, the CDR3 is TGCGCCAGCAGCTTGTGGACGGACTACGAGCAGTACTTC. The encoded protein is CASSLWTDYEQYF.

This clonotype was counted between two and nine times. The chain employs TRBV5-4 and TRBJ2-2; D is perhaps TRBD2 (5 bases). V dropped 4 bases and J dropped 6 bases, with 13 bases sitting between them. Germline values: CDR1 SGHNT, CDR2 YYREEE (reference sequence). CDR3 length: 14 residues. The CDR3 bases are TGTGCCAGCAGCCCGAGGGCCCAGGCCGGGGAGCTGTTTTTT. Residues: CASSPRAQAGELFF. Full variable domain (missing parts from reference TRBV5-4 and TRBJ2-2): ETGVTQSPTHLIKTRGQQVTLRCSSQSGHNTVSWYQQALGQGPQFIFQYYREEENGRGNFPPRFSGLQFPNYSSELNVNALELDDSALYLCASSPRAQAGELFFGEGSRLTVL.

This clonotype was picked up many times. The CDR3 region has the DNA TGTGCCAGCTCACCAAGCCTAGCGGGAGTCTCTGGGGCCAACGTCCTGACTTTC. Translated: CASSPSLAGVSGANVLTF. This chain uses TRBV18 with TRBJ2-6, with 10 bases aligning to TRBD2. CDR1 and CDR2 from the germline V gene are KGHSH and LQKENI. CDR3 length equals 18 residues. With 2 bases clipped from V and 0 bases from J, the junction kept 4 bases outside the gene matches.

The CDR3 DNA follows: TGCGCCAGCAGCCAAGGTCCCGGGACAGGATCTTACGAGCAGTACTTC. Translation: CASSQGPGTGSYEQYF. This chain connects TRBV4-3 to TRBJ2-7; 8 bases agree with TRBD1. Germline values: CDR1 LGHNA, CDR2 YSLEER. J was trimmed by 4 bases and V by 1 base; bases with no gene match: 9. CDR3 length: 16 residues.

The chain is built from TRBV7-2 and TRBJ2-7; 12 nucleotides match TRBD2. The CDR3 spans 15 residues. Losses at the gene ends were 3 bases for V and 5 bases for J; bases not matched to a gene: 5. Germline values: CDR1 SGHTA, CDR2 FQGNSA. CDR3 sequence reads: CASSFLAGGQNEQYF. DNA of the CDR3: TGTGCCAGCAGCTTCCTAGCGGGGGGGCAGAACGAGCAGTACTTC.

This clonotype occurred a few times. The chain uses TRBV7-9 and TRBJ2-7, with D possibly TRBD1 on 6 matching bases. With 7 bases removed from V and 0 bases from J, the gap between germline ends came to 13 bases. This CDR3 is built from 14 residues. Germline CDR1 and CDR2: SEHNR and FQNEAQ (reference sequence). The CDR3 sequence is CASNTDRRSYEQYF. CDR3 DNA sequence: TGTGCCAGCAACACGGACAGACGCTCCTACGAGCAGTACTTC.

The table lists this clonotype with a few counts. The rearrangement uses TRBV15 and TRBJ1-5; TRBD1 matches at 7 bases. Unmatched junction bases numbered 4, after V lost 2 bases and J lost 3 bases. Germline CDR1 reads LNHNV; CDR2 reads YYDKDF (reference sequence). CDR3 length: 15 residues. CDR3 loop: CATSRFGTDNQPQHF. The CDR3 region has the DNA TGTGCCACCAGCAGATTCGGGACAGACAATCAGCCCCAGCATTTT.

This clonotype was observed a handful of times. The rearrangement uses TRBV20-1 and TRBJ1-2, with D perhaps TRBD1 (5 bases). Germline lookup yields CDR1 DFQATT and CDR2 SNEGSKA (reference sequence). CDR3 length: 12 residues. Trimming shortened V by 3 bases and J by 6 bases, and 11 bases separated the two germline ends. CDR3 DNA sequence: TGCAGTGCTAGTAGGGGCCCGGATGGCTACACCTTC. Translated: CSASRGPDGYTF.